Listed below are T cell receptor beta chains from one sample, sequenced in a study of T-cell reconstitution after alpha-beta-depleted transplantation in children. TCRdb used MiXCR to reprocess the PCR reads, holding one entry per CDR3 protein. The repertoire includes approximately 110,000 distinct CDR3 sequences, 23% of them detected once, and roughly a tenth sits in the top ten. Sequenced here: PBMCs, mostly from graft donor cells, sampled 180 days after TCRalphabeta/CD19-depleted stem cell transplant. Receptors were obtained from a male patient aged 2-9 years who had a stem cell transplant for chronic granulomatous disease, so the T cells may come from the graft donor. Each CDR3 is given with its conserved first and last residue. D genes are given only for firm matches. Clone size is given for some rows only: seen once, a few or many times, or a class if the clone is expanded.

TRBV3-1	TRBJ2-7	-	-	TGTGCCAGCAGTCTAACTCCCTACCACGAGCAGTACTTC	CASSLTPYHEQYF
TRBV5-1	TRBJ2-1	-	few	TGCGCCAGCAGCTCGTCGACAGGGGAGGGTCACAATGAGCAGTTCTTC	CASSSSTGEGHNEQFF
TRBV7-2	TRBJ2-7	TRBD1	few	TGTGCCAGCAGCAAAGGACAGGGGGAGTACGAGCAGTACTTC	CASSKGQGEYEQYF
TRBV4-2	TRBJ2-7	-	few	TGTGCCAGCAGCCAAGTACAGAGAATAAGCTCCTACGAGCAGTACTTC	CASSQVQRISSYEQYF
TRBV20-1	TRBJ2-1	-	-	TGCAGTGCTAGAGGTATGGGGCTTGCCTACAATGAGCAGTTCTTC	CSARGMGLAYNEQFF
TRBV24-1	TRBJ1-1	-	-	TGTGCCACCAGCCCTGGGGGCTTCTCAGCTTTCTTT	CATSPGGFSAFF
TRBV6-4	TRBJ2-2	-	-	TGTGCCAGCAGTTCGGCCGACGCGGCCGGGGAGCTGTTTTTT	CASSSADAAGELFF
TRBV5-1	TRBJ2-3	TRBD2	many	TGCGCCAGCAGCTTGGTTAGCGGGAGCACCACAGATACGCAGTATTTT	CASSLVSGSTTDTQYF
TRBV6-1	TRBJ2-3	TRBD2	-	TGTGCCAGCAGTCTGGGGGGGGGAATTTCAGATACGCAGTATTTT	CASSLGGGISDTQYF
TRBV13	TRBJ2-3	-	many	TGTGCCAGCAGCCCCCTGGGGGGGCCGAAAGGGACAGATACGCAGTATTTT	CASSPLGGPKGTDTQYF
TRBV19	TRBJ1-5	-	-	TGTGCCAGTAACACGAGGACTCATAGCAATCAGCCCCAGCATTTT	CASNTRTHSNQPQHF
TRBV20-1	TRBJ2-1	-	many	TGCAGTGCTAGTAGGACCACACAGGCCTACAATGAGCAGTTCTTC	CSASRTTQAYNEQFF
TRBV27	TRBJ2-6	-	few	TGTGCCAGCAGTTTATTCGTACGAGGGTTGGATACTGGGGCCAACGTCCTGACTTTC	CASSLFVRGLDTGANVLTF
TRBV12-3/TRBV12-4	TRBJ1-1	-	many	TGTGCCAGCAGCCCCCTCTGGGTGAACACTGAAGCTTTCTTT	CASSPLWVNTEAFF
TRBV25-1	TRBJ1-1	-	many	TGTGCCAGCAGTGAAAGTGGGTACGTGGGGCAAGCTTTCTTT	CASSESGYVGQAFF
TRBV5-5	TRBJ2-1	-	-	TGTGCCAGCAGCCCAGCAGTTTGGGGTTACAATGAGCAGTTCTTC	CASSPAVWGYNEQFF
TRBV20-1	TRBJ2-6	-	-	TGCAGTGCTAGACACAGGGGAGGGGGCTCTGGGGCCAACGTCCTGACTTTC	CSARHRGGGSGANVLTF
TRBV5-1	TRBJ2-1	TRBD1	few	TGCGCCAGCAGGTTGACAGGGACCTACAATGAGCAGTTCTTC	CASRLTGTYNEQFF
TRBV20-1	TRBJ2-1	-	-	TGCAGTGCTAGAGCGAGGCTAGCCTTCAATGAGCAGTTCTTC	CSARARLAFNEQFF
TRBV30	TRBJ2-7	-	many	TGTGCCTGGAGTAGGGTCCACGAGCAGTACTTC	CAWSRVHEQYF
TRBV24-1	TRBJ1-5	-	few	TGTGCCACCAGTGACCTGATTCCCCGGGGATGCAATCAGCCCCAGCATTTT	CATSDLIPRGCNQPQHF
TRBV20-1	TRBJ2-1	-	many	TGCAGTGCTAGTTTTCCGGGAAGGAATGAGCAGTTCTTC	CSASFPGRNEQFF
TRBV12-3/TRBV12-4	TRBJ1-2	-	few	TGTGCCAGCACTCCACAGGCCTCCCTTAACTATGGCTACACCTTC	CASTPQASLNYGYTF
TRBV7-2	TRBJ2-5	-	many	TGTGCCAGCAGCTTAGCCTTATCCACGGAGACCCAGTACTTC	CASSLALSTETQYF
TRBV12-3/TRBV12-4	TRBJ2-5	-	many	TGTGCCAGCAGTTTAGCAGACCAAGAGACCCAGTACTTC	CASSLADQETQYF
TRBV27	TRBJ2-3	-	few	TGTGCCAGCAGTCCGATCAATCCCGCTGGGTATACGCAGTATTTT	CASSPINPAGYTQYF